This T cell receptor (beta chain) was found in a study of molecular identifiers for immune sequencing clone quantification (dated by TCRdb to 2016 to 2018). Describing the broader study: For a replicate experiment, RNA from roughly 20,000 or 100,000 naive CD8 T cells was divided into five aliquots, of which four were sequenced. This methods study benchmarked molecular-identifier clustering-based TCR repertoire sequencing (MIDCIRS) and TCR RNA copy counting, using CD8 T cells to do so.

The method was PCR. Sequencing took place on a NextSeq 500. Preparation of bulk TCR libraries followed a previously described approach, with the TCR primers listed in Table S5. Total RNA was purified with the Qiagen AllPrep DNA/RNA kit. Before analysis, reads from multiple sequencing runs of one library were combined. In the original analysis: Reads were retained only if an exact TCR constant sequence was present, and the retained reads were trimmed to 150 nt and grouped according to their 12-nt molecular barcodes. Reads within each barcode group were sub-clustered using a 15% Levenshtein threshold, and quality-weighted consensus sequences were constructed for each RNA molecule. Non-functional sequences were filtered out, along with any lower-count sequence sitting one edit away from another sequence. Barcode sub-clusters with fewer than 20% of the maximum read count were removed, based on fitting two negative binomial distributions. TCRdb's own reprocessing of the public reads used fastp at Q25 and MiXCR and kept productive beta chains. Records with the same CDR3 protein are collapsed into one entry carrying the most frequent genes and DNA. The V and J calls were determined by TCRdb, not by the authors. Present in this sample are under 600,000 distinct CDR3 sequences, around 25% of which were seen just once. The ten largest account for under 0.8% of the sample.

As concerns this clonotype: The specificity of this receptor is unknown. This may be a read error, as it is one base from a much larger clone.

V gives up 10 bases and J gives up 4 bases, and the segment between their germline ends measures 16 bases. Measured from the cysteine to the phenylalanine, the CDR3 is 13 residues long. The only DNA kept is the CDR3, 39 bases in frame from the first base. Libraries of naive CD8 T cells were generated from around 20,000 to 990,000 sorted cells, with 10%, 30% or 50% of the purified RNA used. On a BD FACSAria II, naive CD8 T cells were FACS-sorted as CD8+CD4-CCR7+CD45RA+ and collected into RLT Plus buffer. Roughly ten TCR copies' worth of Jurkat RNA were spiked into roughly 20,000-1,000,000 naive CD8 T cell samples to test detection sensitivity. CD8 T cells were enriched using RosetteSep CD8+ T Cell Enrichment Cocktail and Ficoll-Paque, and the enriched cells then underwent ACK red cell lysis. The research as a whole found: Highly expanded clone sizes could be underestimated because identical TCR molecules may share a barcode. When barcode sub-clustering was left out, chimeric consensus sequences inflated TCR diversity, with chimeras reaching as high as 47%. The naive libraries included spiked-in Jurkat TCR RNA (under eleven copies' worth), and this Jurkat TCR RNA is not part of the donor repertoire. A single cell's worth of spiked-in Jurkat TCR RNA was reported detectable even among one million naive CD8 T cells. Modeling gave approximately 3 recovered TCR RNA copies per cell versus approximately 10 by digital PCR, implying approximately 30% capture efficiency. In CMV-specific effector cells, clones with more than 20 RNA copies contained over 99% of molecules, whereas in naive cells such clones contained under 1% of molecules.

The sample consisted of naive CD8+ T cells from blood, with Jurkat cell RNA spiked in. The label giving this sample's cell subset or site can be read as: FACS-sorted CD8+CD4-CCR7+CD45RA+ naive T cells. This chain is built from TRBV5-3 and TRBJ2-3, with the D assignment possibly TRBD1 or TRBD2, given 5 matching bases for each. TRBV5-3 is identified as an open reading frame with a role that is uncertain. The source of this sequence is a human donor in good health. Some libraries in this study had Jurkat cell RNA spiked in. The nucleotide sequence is TGTGCCGGCAGCTTGGGGGTACCAGATACGCAGTATTTT. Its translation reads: CAGSLGVPDTQYF.